This paragraph covers one TCR beta chain sequence. As yet, its antigen is unknown. The data stem from a study of blood T cells in healthy people across ages. Study outcomes and limitations: When one million T cells were used, diversity estimates were thought to be underestimates.

Then a second PCR, running about 6 to 12 cycles, was carried out with a sample-barcoded 5' primer and a J-beta primer mix. Tagging of each cDNA molecule was performed by a template-switch adaptor with 12 random nucleotides. TCRdb reprocessed the 5' RACE reads with MiXCR, giving one entry per CDR3 protein. Counted here are 550,000 to 700,000 distinct CDR3 sequences, approximately 27% occurring once; the ten biggest clones make up around 20%. In terms of origin and age, donors were healthy Caucasian individuals from Russia aged 6 to 90. This CDR3 comprises 15 residues. Germline V gene sequence: CDR1 GTSNPN, CDR2 SVGIG (reference sequence). V lost 3 bases and J lost 6, with 19 bases in between.

The TCR originated in a woman aged 70-85 years in good health. The source material was blood. The chain has TRBV30 and TRBJ2-3; no reliable D call. The CDR3 bases are TGTGCCTGGAGCCCCCCAGCCGGAAGATGGGATACGCAGTATTTT. This translates into CAWSPPAGRWDTQYF.